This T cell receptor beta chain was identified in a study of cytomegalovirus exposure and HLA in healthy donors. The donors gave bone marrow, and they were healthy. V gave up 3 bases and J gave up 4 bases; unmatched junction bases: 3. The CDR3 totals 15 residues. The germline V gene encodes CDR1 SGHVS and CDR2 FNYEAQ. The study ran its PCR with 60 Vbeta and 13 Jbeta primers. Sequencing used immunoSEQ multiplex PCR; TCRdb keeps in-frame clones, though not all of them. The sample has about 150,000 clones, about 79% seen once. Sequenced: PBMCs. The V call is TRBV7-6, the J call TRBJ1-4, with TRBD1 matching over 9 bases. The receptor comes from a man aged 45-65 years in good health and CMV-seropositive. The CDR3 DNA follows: TGTGCCAGCAGCTTCGGGACAGGGCTTAATGAAAAACTGTTTTTT. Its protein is CASSFGTGLNEKLFF. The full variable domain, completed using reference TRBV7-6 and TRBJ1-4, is GAGVSQSPRYKVTKRGQDVALRCDPISGHVSLYWYRQALGQGPEFLTYFNYEAQQDKSGLPNDRFSAERPEGSISTLTIQRTEQRDSAMYRCASSFGTGLNEKLFFGSGTQLSVL.